The entry below describes one TCR beta chain. The sample comes from a study of cytomegalovirus exposure and HLA in healthy donors. Primers included in the PCR were 60 Vbeta and 13 Jbeta primers. Some clones are missing from TCRdb's copy, which holds only in-frame ones; the method was immunoSEQ multiplex PCR. Here the sample spans 100,000 to 150,000 clones, 8% to 11% being singletons. There are 16 residues in the CDR3. Germline V CDR1 and CDR2: SGHAT, FQNNGV. Trimming cost V 5 bases and J 5 bases, with 19 bases left between them. The TCR originated in a woman younger than 35 in good health and CMV-seropositive. The chain couples TRBV11-2 to TRBJ2-1, with D perhaps matching TRBD2 (6 bases). Sample: PBMCs. This CDR3 is CASSHRAGRGHNEQFF. The CDR3, as DNA: TGTGCCAGCAGCCACCGGGCGGGGCGGGGACACAATGAGCAGTTCTTC.